What follows are 27 T cell receptor beta chains derived from one specimen sequenced in a study of identical twins. TCRdb ran MiXCR on the 5' RACE reads and lists one entry per CDR3 protein. The data show about 730,000 distinct CDR3 sequences, over 20% seen once. These data were also reused for a study on T cells expressing NK-cell markers.

The sequencing sample was made of PBMCs. These TCRs come from a young woman in good health.

The gene calls are TRBV5-1 and TRBJ2-3; the D is unclear. The germline V gene has CDR1 SGHRS and CDR2 YFSETQ. The CDR3 has 16 amino acids. V was shortened by 1 base and J by 1 base, with 13 bases between the two germline ends. The CDR3 nucleotides read TGCGCCAGCAGCTTGCTGCAGTACGGCGGCACAGATACGCAGTATTTT. Protein: CASSLLQYGGTDTQYF.

This clonotype was counted between two and nine times. The chain joins TRBV12-3 or TRBV12-4 to TRBJ2-7; no reliable D call. The CDR3 is 12 residues long. Trimming removed 3 bases at V and 5 bases at J, with 8 bases between. As DNA, the CDR3 is TGTGCCAGCAGTTTCGGCCGGGACGAGCAGTACTTC. Translated, it gives CASSFGRDEQYF.

This clonotype has more than one count but fewer than ten. The chain recombines TRBV6-5 with TRBJ1-2; D gene unclear. CDR1 is MNHEY and CDR2 is SVGAGI in the germline V gene. Trimming cost V 2 bases and J 3 bases, with 7 bases left between them. This CDR3 comprises 13 residues. The CDR3 region has the DNA TGTGCCAGCAGTTACCAGGTCGACTATGGCTACACCTTC. This codes for CASSYQVDYGYTF.

This clonotype was seen many times. The chain employs TRBV7-8 and TRBJ2-7; a possible D gene is TRBD1 (5 bases). Germline V gene lookup returns CDR1 SGHVS and CDR2 FQNEAQ. Trimming left V 5 bases short and J 2 bases short, with 16 bases between. The CDR3 covers 15 residues. The CDR3 sequence is CASSHITSGTYEQYF. CDR3 coding DNA: TGTGCCAGCAGCCACATTACCTCAGGGACCTACGAGCAGTACTTC.

Only a few counts were recorded for this clonotype. V is TRBV12-3 or TRBV12-4 and J is TRBJ2-7; 11 nucleotides align to TRBD2. The CDR3 has 15 residues. J lost 0 bases, V lost 6 bases, and 4 bases had no gene match. For the CDR3, the DNA is TGTGCCAGCAGGCAACTAGCGGGAGCCTCCTACGAGCAGTACTTC. Amino acids: CASRQLAGASYEQYF.

The chain uses TRBV7-9 and TRBJ2-7, with D perhaps matching TRBD1 (5 bases). Trimming cost V 1 base and J 2 bases, with 12 bases left between them. CDR3 length: 15 residues. CDR1 and CDR2 (germline): SEHNR, FQNEAQ (reference sequence). The CDR3 spells CASSLEAGNTYEQYF. The DNA for the CDR3 is TGTGCCAGCAGCTTAGAGGCAGGGAACACCTACGAGCAGTACTTC.

The chain carries TRBV28 and TRBJ2-1, with D possibly being TRBD1 (6 bases). The germline V gene encodes CDR1 MDHEN and CDR2 SYDVKM. V was shortened by 6 bases and J by 2 bases, with 14 bases between the two germline ends. This CDR3 is 15 amino acids long. CDR3 sequence (DNA): TGTGCCAGCAGCACCTCAGGGGCGACCTACAATGAGCAGTTCTTC. Its protein product is CASSTSGATYNEQFF.

Written as DNA, the CDR3 is TGTGCCAGCACCTCGTCCGGGACAGGGTCCGATGCGCAGTACTTC. Translation gives CASTSSGTGSDAQYF. The genes are TRBV5-4 and TRBJ2-7; TRBD1 aligns across 9 bases. Looked up from germline, CDR1 is SGHNT and CDR2 is YYREEE (reference sequence). Losses at the gene ends were 6 bases for V and 9 bases for J; bases not matched to a gene: 16. There are 15 residues in the CDR3. The full variable domain, completed using reference TRBV5-4 and TRBJ2-7, is ETGVTQSPTHLIKTRGQQVTLRCSSQSGHNTVSWYQQALGQGPQFIFQYYREEENGRGNFPPRFSGLQFPNYSSELNVNALELDDSALYLCASTSSGTGSDAQYFGPGTRLTVT.

This clonotype occurred a few times. The chain uses TRBV5-1 and TRBJ1-2; D is possibly TRBD1 (6 bases). V dropped 4 bases and J dropped 2 bases, with 12 bases sitting between them. CDR1 and CDR2 from the germline V gene are SGHRS and YFSETQ. The CDR3 consists of 14 residues. For the CDR3, the DNA is TGCGCCAGCAGCCAGGGGACGGTAAACTATGGCTACACCTTC. It translates to CASSQGTVNYGYTF.

There are a few counts of this clonotype. The chain recombines TRBV9 with TRBJ2-7, with 9 bases identical to TRBD1. Looked up from germline, CDR1 is SGDLS and CDR2 is YYNGEE. The CDR3 totals 17 residues. J lost 6 bases, V lost 0 bases, and 13 bases had no gene match. The CDR3 DNA follows: TGTGCCAGCAGCGTAGAAATCTTACAGGGGGCAAGGGGCGAGCAGTACTTC. Amino acids: CASSVEILQGARGEQYF.

This rearrangement joins TRBV4-3 to TRBJ2-5; D gene uncertain. V was pared by 0 bases and J by 2 bases, with 10 bases between. Germline V gene lookup returns CDR1 LGHNA and CDR2 YSLEER. The CDR3 has 15 residues. The DNA for the CDR3 is TGCGCCAGCAGCCAAGATAGAAGGGTACAAGAGACCCAGTACTTC. Translation: CASSQDRRVQETQYF.

This clonotype was recorded a few times. This sequence joins TRBV5-1 and TRBJ2-2; unclear D gene. The CDR3 length is 15 residues. V lost 3 bases and J 0 bases, leaving 9 bases between the germline ends. Germline values: CDR1 SGHRS, CDR2 YFSETQ. CDR3 protein: CASSSTLSNTGELFF. DNA for the CDR3: TGCGCCAGCAGCTCGACCCTTTCGAACACCGGGGAGCTGTTTTTT.

This chain joins TRBV20-1 and TRBJ2-3; no firm D call. V gave up 0 bases and J gave up 0 bases, with 10 bases separating them. Germline V CDR1 and CDR2: DFQATT, SNEGSKA (reference sequence). The CDR3 is 15 amino acids. The CDR3 nucleotides are TGCAGTGCTAGAGATCCCCGTTCTAGCACAGATACGCAGTATTTT. It specifies CSARDPRSSTDTQYF.

The chain combines TRBV27 with TRBJ2-7, with a tentative D call TRBD1 (6 bases). V was clipped by 5 bases and J by 5 bases, with 16 bases between them. The CDR3 loop spans 14 amino acids. Germline V gene data show CDR1 as MNHEY and CDR2 as SMNVEV (reference sequence). The CDR3 nucleotides read TGTGCCAGCAGTCCAGCTCCAGGGGACCACGAGCAGTACTTC. Its protein product is CASSPAPGDHEQYF.

V and J are TRBV14 and TRBJ2-7; D call uncertain. The CDR3 is 13 residues long. V was trimmed by 1 base and J by 5 bases, leaving 9 bases between them. The V gene's germline CDR1 is SGHDN and CDR2 FVKESK. The CDR3 DNA sequence: TGTGCCAGCAGCCAAGGGGTGTACGACGAGCAGTACTTC. Translating it yields CASSQGVYDEQYF.

This chain uses TRBV5-6 with TRBJ2-7, with a weak D call TRBD2 (6 bases). Trimming left V 3 bases short and J 6 bases short, with 13 bases between. The germline gives CDR1 SGHDT, CDR2 YYEEEE. The CDR3 runs 13 residues. In DNA form, the CDR3 reads TGTGCCAGCAGCTCCGGGGGTATCTGCGAGCAGTACTTC. Translating gives CASSSGGICEQYF.

The genes are TRBV10-3 and TRBJ2-7; D perhaps matches TRBD1 (5 bases). Germline CDR1 is ENHRY and CDR2 is SYGVKD. Trimming shortened V by 4 bases and J by 7 bases, and 14 bases separated the two germline ends. This CDR3 is 13 amino acids long. The DNA for the CDR3 is TGTGCCATCAGTGGGGGCTTCATCGGAGAGCAGTACTTC. Protein sequence: CAISGGFIGEQYF.

The rearrangement joins TRBV6-1 to TRBJ2-3; D perhaps matches TRBD2 (5 bases). CDR3 length: 14 amino acids. Trimming shortened V by 7 bases and J by 8 bases, and 19 bases separated the two germline ends. Germline loops: CDR1 MNHNS, CDR2 SASEGT. The CDR3 bases are TGTGCCAGCAAGACTACGGCGGGCTCCGCTACGCAGTATTTT. This encodes CASKTTAGSATQYF.

The chain is built from TRBV3-1 and TRBJ1-1; no definite D call. Trimming left V 1 base short and J 6 bases short, with 9 bases between. Germline V gives CDR1 LGHDT, CDR2 YNNKEL (reference sequence). The CDR3 totals 13 residues. DNA for the CDR3: TGTGCCAGCAGCCAAGTCCCTAACGCTGAAGCTTTCTTT. This gives the protein CASSQVPNAEAFF.

A single count supports this clonotype. The chain employs TRBV20-1 and TRBJ2-1; D tentatively reads TRBD1 or TRBD2 (5 bases each). Per the germline V gene, CDR1 is DFQATT and CDR2 is SNEGSKA (reference sequence). This CDR3 is built from 13 residues. Deletions cut 7 bases from V and 5 bases from J, with 15 bases between. The CDR3 DNA is TGCAGTGTCCCGGGACCATACCACAATGAGCAGTTCTTC. The encoded protein is CSVPGPYHNEQFF.

The genes are TRBV4-2 and TRBJ2-5; D possibly corresponds to TRBD1 (5 bases). This CDR3 is built from 18 residues. The V and J ends lost 10 bases and 5 bases respectively, with 32 bases between them. The germline CDR1 and CDR2 sequences are LGHNA and YNFKEQ. The CDR3 nucleotides are TGTGCCATGGGCCCCGAGCTGGTCTGCAGGGCCTACGTGGAGACCCAGTACTTC. It translates to CAMGPELVCRAYVETQYF.

This clonotype was seen many times. This sequence joins TRBV5-1 and TRBJ1-2; D remains ambiguous. V was shortened by 2 bases and J by 0 bases, with 5 bases between the two germline ends. This CDR3 region has 13 residues. Germline V CDR1 and CDR2: SGHRS, YFSETQ. The CDR3 protein is CASSLSANYGYTF. Here the CDR3 DNA reads TGCGCCAGCAGCTTATCAGCTAACTATGGCTACACCTTC.

The rearrangement links TRBV20-1 to TRBJ1-3, with D tentatively TRBD1 (5 bases). This CDR3 is built from 13 residues. Trimming took 2 bases from V and 6 from J, leaving 11 bases between them. Germline V gene lookup returns CDR1 DFQATT and CDR2 SNEGSKA (reference sequence). CDR3 in DNA: TGCAGTGCTAGACCCGGGGCCGCAAACACCATATATTTT. Amino acids: CSARPGAANTIYF.

This clonotype has just a few counts. This chain uses TRBV20-1 with TRBJ2-1, with TRBD2 as a possible D gene (5 bases). The V and J ends lost 2 bases and 2 bases respectively, with 10 bases between them. Germline CDR1 is DFQATT and CDR2 is SNEGSKA (reference sequence). The CDR3 is made up of 14 amino acids. CDR3 residues: CSARNGEAYNEQFF. The CDR3, as DNA: TGCAGTGCTAGAAACGGGGAAGCCTACAATGAGCAGTTCTTC.

The V call is TRBV29-1, the J call TRBJ2-7; D possibly corresponds to TRBD1 (5 bases). Germline-derived CDR1 and CDR2 are SQVTM and ANQGSEA. CDR3 length: 12 amino acids. Trimming removed 5 bases from V and 0 bases from J, with 8 bases in between. The CDR3 DNA sequence: TGCAGCGTTAATCAGGGCTCCTACGAGCAGTACTTC. Translating gives CSVNQGSYEQYF.

This clonotype turned up a few times. The CDR3 sequence is CSVENSDRAKETQYF. DNA for the CDR3: TGCAGCGTTGAGAACTCGGACAGGGCCAAAGAGACCCAGTACTTC. The rearrangement joins TRBV29-1 to TRBJ2-5, with TRBD1 matching over 8 bases. CDR3 length: 15 amino acids. V gave up 3 bases and J gave up 3 bases; unmatched junction bases: 9. Germline V gene lookup returns CDR1 SQVTM and CDR2 ANQGSEA.

This clonotype was detected a few times. The rearrangement joins TRBV9 to TRBJ1-5, with D possibly matching TRBD1 (5 bases). V gave up 3 bases and J gave up 1 base, with 11 bases separating them. The CDR3 has 15 amino acids. Germline CDR1 reads SGDLS; CDR2 reads YYNGEE. The CDR3 DNA is TGTGCCAGCAGCGCCCTCGGGGGAAGCAATCAGCCCCAGCATTTT. Translating it yields CASSALGGSNQPQHF.